Each of the 8 T cell receptor beta chains below was sequenced from the same sample in a study of T cell changes during pregnancy in multiple sclerosis (dated by TCRdb to 2018 to 2020). Library preparation was by the immunoSEQ multiplex PCR assay. TCRdb mirrors the immuneACCESS table, restricted to in-frame sequences. Some clones are absent from its copies; in checked studies, under half trace to an unresolved V gene, and the reason for the others is unknown. The sample table contains approximately 63,000 clones; only one count was recorded for around 92% of them. Under 2% of the sample belongs to the ten largest clones. Material: peripheral blood, obtained in the third trimester of pregnancy. The receptors were gathered from a female donor in good health, enrolled as a control in a pregnancy study.

V usage is TRBV6-5 and J usage is TRBJ2-7; D is possibly TRBD2 (5 bases). The CDR3 totals 16 residues. The ends were cut back, 1 base at V and 0 bases at J, with 13 bases in the middle. The V gene's germline CDR1 is MNHEY and CDR2 SVGAGI. The CDR3 loop is CASSYLWTSSSYEQYF. CDR3 coding DNA: TGTGCCAGCAGTTACTTATGGACTTCTAGCTCCTACGAGCAGTACTTC.

In its sample, this clone was seen once. The chain links TRBV18 to TRBJ2-7; the D gene is possibly TRBD2 (6 bases). The CDR3 spans 16 residues. V lost 0 bases and J 4 bases, leaving 16 bases between the germline ends. Looked up from germline, CDR1 is KGHSH and CDR2 is LQKENI. The CDR3 here is CASSPPGKGRIYEQYF. For the CDR3, the DNA is TGTGCCAGCTCACCACCGGGGAAAGGGAGGATTTACGAGCAGTACTTC.

V and J are TRBV6-6 and TRBJ1-2, with 9 bases matching TRBD1. Germline assignment: CDR1 MNHNY and CDR2 SVGAGI (reference sequence). CDR3 length: 15 residues. With V trimmed by 5 bases and J by 8 bases, 12 bases remained unmatched. This CDR3 is CASSPTLGTGLGYTF. The DNA of the CDR3 is TGTGCCAGCAGTCCAACGCTCGGGACAGGGCTCGGCTACACCTTC.

The chain uses TRBV30 and TRBJ1-2; 9 bases map to TRBD1. This CDR3 is built from 14 residues. V lost 4 bases and J lost 4; bases outside the gene matches: 7. Germline assignment: CDR1 GTSNPN and CDR2 SVGIG (reference sequence). CDR3 bases: TGTGCCTGGAATCGGCCGGGACAGGGCTATGGCTACACCTTC. Its protein is CAWNRPGQGYGYTF.

The chain carries TRBV2 and TRBJ2-5; TRBD2 might be the D (7 bases). The germline V and J ends were trimmed by 6 bases and 4 bases, with 18 bases remaining between them. CDR1 and CDR2 from the germline V gene are SNHLY and FYNNEI. The CDR3 is 15 amino acids. The CDR3 sequence: CASSKKGGTGETQYF. CDR3 DNA sequence: TGTGCCAGCAGCAAAAAGGGGGGGACGGGAGAGACCCAGTACTTC.

This rearrangement joins TRBV28 to TRBJ2-3; D is uncertain. The V and J ends lost 6 bases and 5 bases respectively, with 6 bases between them. Germline-derived CDR1 and CDR2 are MDHEN and SYDVKM. This CDR3 spans 11 amino acids. The CDR3: CASRELDTQYF. The CDR3 DNA is TGTGCCAGCAGGGAGCTAGATACGCAGTATTTT.

This clone came up once. The chain has TRBV5-1 and TRBJ2-3, with D tentatively TRBD2 (7 bases). V shed 4 bases and J shed 2 bases, with 17 bases lying between them. CDR1 and CDR2 from the germline V gene are SGHRS and YFSETQ. CDR3 length equals 16 residues. The CDR3 reads CASSLLGGANTDTQYF. The CDR3 DNA follows: TGCGCCAGCAGCCTTCTAGGGGGGGCGAACACAGATACGCAGTATTTT. Combining the CDR3 with reference TRBV5-1 and TRBJ2-3 gives the whole variable domain KAGVTQTPRYLIKTRGQQVTLSCSPISGHRSVSWYQQTPGQGLQFLFEYFSETQRNKGNFPGRFSGRQFSNSRSEMNVSTLELGDSALYLCASSLLGGANTDTQYFGPGTRLTVL.

This clone was detected once. This chain joins TRBV7-2 and TRBJ2-7, with no clear D. The CDR3 spans 15 residues. The germline gives CDR1 SGHTA, CDR2 FQGNSA. Trimming pared 5 bases from V and 0 bases from J, leaving 14 bases between. Written as DNA, the CDR3 is TGTGCCAGCAGCCCCTATCAGGCCCCCTCCTACGAGCAGTACTTC. This encodes CASSPYQAPSYEQYF.